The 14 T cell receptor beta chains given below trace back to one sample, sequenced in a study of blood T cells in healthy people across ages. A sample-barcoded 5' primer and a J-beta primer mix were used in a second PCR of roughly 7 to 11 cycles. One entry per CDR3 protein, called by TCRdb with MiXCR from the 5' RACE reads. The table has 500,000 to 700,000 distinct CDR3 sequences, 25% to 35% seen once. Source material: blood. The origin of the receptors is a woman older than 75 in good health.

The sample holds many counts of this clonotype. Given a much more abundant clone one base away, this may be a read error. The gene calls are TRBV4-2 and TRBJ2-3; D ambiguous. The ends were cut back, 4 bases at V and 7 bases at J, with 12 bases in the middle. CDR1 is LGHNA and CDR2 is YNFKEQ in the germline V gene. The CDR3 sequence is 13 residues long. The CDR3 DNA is TGTGCCAGCAGCCTCACCCCCCGCAATACGCAGTATTTT. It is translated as CASSLTPRNTQYF.

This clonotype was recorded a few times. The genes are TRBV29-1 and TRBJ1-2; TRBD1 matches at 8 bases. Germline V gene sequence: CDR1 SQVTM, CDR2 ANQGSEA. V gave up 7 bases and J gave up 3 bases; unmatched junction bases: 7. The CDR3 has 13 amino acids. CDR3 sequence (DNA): TGCAGCGCGAAGAAGACAGGGGACTATGGCTACACCTTC. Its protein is CSAKKTGDYGYTF.

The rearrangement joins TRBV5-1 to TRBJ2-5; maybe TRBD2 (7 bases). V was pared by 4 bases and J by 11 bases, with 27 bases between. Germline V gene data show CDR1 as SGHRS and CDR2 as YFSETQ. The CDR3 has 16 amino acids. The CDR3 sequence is CASSPGGGGAYNEQYF. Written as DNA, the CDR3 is TGCGCCAGCAGCCCTGGAGGTGGGGGGGCCTACAATGAGCAGTACTTC. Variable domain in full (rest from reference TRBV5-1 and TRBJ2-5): KAGVTQTPRYLIKTRGQQVTLSCSPISGHRSVSWYQQTPGQGLQFLFEYFSETQRNKGNFPGRFSGRQFSNSRSEMNVSTLELGDSALYLCASSPGGGGAYNEQYFGPGTRLLVL.

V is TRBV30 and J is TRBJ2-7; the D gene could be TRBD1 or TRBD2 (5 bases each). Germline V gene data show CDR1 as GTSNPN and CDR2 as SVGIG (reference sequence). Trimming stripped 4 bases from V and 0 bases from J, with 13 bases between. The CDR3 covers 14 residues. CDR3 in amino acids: CAWTRGSNSYEQYF. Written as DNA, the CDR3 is TGTGCCTGGACCCGGGGCAGTAACTCCTACGAGCAGTACTTC.

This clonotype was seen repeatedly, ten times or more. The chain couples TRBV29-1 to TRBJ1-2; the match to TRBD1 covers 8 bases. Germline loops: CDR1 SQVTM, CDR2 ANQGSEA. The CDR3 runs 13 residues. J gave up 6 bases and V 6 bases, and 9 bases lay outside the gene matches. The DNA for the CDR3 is TGCAGCGTGTACTCAGGGGGCGCGGATGGCTACACCTTC. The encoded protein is CSVYSGGADGYTF.

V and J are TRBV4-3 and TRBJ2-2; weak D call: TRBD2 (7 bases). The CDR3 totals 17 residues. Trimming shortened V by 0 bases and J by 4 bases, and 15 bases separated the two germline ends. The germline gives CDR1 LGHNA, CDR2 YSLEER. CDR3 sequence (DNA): TGCGCCAGCAGCCAAGAGGGGGGGCCACTCACCACCGGGGAGCTGTTTTTT. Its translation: CASSQEGGPLTTGELFF.

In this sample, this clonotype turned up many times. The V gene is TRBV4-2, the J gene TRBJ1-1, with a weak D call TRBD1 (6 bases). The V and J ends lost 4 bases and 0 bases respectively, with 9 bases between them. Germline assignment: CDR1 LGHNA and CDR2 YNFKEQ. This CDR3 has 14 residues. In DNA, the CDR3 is TGTGCCAGCAGCCTGACAGGCATGAACACTGAAGCTTTCTTT. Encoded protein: CASSLTGMNTEAFF.

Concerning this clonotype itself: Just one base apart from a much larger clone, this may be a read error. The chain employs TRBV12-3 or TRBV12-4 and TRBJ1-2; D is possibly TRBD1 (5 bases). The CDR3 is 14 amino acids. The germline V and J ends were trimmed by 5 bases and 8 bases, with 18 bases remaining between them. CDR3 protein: CASSRSAGARGYTF. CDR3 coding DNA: TGTGCCAGCAGTCGATCAGCCGGGGCGCGCGGCTACACCTTC.

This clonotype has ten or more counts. The DNA of the CDR3 is TGCAGTGCTAGAGATGGGATAGCGGTACAAGAGACCCAGTACTTC. Residues: CSARDGIAVQETQYF. The J gene is TRBJ2-5, the V gene TRBV20-1, with D maybe TRBD2 (6 bases). With 0 bases removed from V and 2 bases from J, the gap between germline ends came to 13 bases. Germline assignment: CDR1 DFQATT and CDR2 SNEGSKA (reference sequence). CDR3 length equals 15 residues.

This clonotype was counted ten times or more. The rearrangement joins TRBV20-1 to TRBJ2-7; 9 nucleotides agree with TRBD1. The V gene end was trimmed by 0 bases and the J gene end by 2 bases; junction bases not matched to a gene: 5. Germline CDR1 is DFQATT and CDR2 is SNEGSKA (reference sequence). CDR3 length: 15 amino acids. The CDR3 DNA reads TGCAGTGCTAGAGATCTTAGGACAGGGGCCTACGAGCAGTACTTC. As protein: CSARDLRTGAYEQYF.

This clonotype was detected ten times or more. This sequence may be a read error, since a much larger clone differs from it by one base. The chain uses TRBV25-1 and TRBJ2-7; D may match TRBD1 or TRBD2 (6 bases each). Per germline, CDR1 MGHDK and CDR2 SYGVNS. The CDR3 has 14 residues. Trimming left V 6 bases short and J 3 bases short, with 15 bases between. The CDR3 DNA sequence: TGTGCCAGCAGGGAGGGGGGCAGGGACTACGAGCAGTACTTC. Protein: CASREGGRDYEQYF.

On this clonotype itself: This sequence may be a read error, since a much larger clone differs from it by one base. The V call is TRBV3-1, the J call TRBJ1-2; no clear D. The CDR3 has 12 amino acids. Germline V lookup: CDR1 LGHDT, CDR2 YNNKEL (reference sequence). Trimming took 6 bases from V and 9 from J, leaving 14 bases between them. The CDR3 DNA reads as TGTGCCAGCAGGTGCCGGGCCTCCAGCTACACCTTC. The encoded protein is CASRCRASSYTF.

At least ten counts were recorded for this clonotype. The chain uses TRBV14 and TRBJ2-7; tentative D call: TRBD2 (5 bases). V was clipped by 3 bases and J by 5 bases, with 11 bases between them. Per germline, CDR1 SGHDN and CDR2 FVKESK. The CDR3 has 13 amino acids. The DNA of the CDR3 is TGTGCCAGCAGCCACCCGGGGAGAAACGAGCAGTACTTC. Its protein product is CASSHPGRNEQYF.

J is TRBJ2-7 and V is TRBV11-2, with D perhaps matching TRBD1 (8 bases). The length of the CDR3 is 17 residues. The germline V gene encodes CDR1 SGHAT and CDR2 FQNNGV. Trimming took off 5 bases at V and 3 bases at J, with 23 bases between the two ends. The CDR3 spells CASSLPYRGREHYEQYF. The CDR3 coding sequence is TGTGCCAGCAGCCTCCCCTACAGGGGGAGGGAACACTACGAGCAGTACTTC.